The present entry profiles one T cell receptor (beta chain) with its context. Its antigen remains unknown. The data were obtained in a study of response to subunit inactivated influenza vaccine. Regarding the study as a whole: The authors proposed limited new T cell recruitment per seasonal influenza vaccination.

The CDR3 length is 13 residues. J gave up 7 bases and V 6 bases, and 5 bases lay outside the gene matches. Germline lookup yields CDR1 MNHNS and CDR2 SASEGT. Each CDR3 protein gets one entry after TCRdb re-called the RT-PCR reads with MiXCR. This repertoire shows fewer than 550,000 distinct CDR3 sequences, about 25% found once; its top ten account for about 1.9%. J is TRBJ1-5 and V is TRBV6-1, with TRBD1 identical over 8 bases. The receptor comes from a man aged 45-65 years who received an inactivated influenza vaccine. The sequenced sample was CD4+ T cells sorted from PBMCs, obtained around 5 days after vaccination. CDR3 sequence (DNA): TGTGCCAGCAGAATGACAGGGGACCAGCCCCAGCATTTT. Amino acid sequence: CASRMTGDQPQHF.